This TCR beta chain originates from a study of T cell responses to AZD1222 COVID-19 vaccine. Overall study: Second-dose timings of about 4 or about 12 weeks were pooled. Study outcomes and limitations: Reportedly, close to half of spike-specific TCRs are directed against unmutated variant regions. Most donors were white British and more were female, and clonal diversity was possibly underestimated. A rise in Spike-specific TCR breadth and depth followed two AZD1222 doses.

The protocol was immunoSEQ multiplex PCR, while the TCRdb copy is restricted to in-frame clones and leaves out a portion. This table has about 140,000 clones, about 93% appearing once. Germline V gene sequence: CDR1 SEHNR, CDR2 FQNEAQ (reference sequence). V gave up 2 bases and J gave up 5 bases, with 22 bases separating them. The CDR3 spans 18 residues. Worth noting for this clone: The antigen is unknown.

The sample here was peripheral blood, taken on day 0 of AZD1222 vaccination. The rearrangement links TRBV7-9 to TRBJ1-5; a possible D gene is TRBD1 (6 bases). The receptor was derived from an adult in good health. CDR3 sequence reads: CASSLSGGVRGSYQPQHF. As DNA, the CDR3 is TGTGCCAGCAGCTTATCAGGTGGTGTCAGGGGCAGCTATCAGCCCCAGCATTTT.